Presented here are 2 T cell receptor beta chains from one specimen sequenced in a study of shared clonotypes between healthy human individuals. Profiling relied on immunoSEQ multiplex PCR, and the TCRdb table lists in-frame clones only, not all of them. Here the sample spans over a million clones, around 98.5% being singletons. The sample taken for sequencing was naive CD4+ T cells sorted from blood. Subset: CD45RA+ positively selected. The receptor source for this set is a man aged 25-45 years in good health.

The chain combines TRBV28 with TRBJ1-2; TRBD1 matches at 10 bases. Germline-derived CDR1 and CDR2 are MDHEN and SYDVKM. The junction had 11 bases not matched to a gene; V was cut back by 4 bases and J by 0 bases. CDR3 size: 18 residues. The CDR3 DNA reads TGTGCCAGCAGTTCGTATCGGACAGGGGGGTTGACTAACTATGGCTACACCTTC. It yields the protein CASSSYRTGGLTNYGYTF.

The J gene is TRBJ2-3, the V gene TRBV5-1; the match to TRBD2 covers 7 bases. CDR3 length: 15 amino acids. Per germline, CDR1 SGHRS and CDR2 YFSETQ. V trimming: 7 bases; J trimming: 2 bases; junction bases outside the gene matches: 10. CDR3 sequence: CASALGLDITDTQYF. CDR3 nucleotides: TGCGCCAGCGCCTTAGGACTAGACATCACAGATACGCAGTATTTT.